The 30 T cell receptor beta chains given below trace back to one sample, sequenced in a study of T cells in Graves' hyperthyroidism and ophthalmopathy. There were TCR beta CDR3 regions amplified from RNA transcripts. A first-round RT-PCR of the TCR CDR3 used the HTBI primer set. Each CDR3 protein gets one entry after TCRdb re-called the multiplex PCR reads with MiXCR. The sample records around 420,000 distinct CDR3 sequences, roughly an eighth being singletons. Material for sequencing was blood. These receptors all come from a woman aged 18-29 years with Graves' hyperthyroidism.

As concerns this clonotype: It may be a read error: a sequence one base away is much more abundant. The chain combines TRBV28 with TRBJ1-1; tentative D call: TRBD1 (5 bases). This CDR3 is built from 17 residues. Germline values: CDR1 MDHEN, CDR2 SYDVKM. The germline V and J ends were trimmed by 5 bases and 0 bases, with 19 bases remaining between them. CDR3 sequence: CASSPRDGFYMNTEAFF. CDR3 DNA sequence: TGTGCCAGCAGTCCTCGGGACGGGTTTTATATGAACACTGAAGCTTTCTTT.

This chain joins TRBV6-1 and TRBJ2-2; 10 bases are shared with TRBD2. Per the germline V gene, CDR1 is MNHNS and CDR2 is SASEGT. With 5 bases clipped from V and 4 bases from J, the junction kept 7 bases outside the gene matches. The CDR3 is made up of 16 amino acids. The CDR3 DNA reads as TGTGCCAGCAGTACTCCTAGCGGGAGAGGCACCGGGGAGCTGTTTTTT. As protein: CASSTPSGRGTGELFF.

This clonotype was counted at least ten times. V gene TRBV18 combines with J gene TRBJ1-1; no firm D call. CDR1 KGHSH and CDR2 LQKENI come from the germline V gene. With 5 bases removed from V and 0 bases from J, the gap between germline ends came to 7 bases. This CDR3 region has 13 residues. CDR3 residues: CASSTEMNTEAFF. The CDR3, as DNA: TGTGCCAGCTCAACAGAGATGAACACTGAAGCTTTCTTT.

This chain connects TRBV7-6 to TRBJ1-1; 8 positions match TRBD1. The V and J ends lost 5 bases and 1 base, in that order; junction bases with no gene match: 9. This CDR3 has 16 residues. The V gene's germline CDR1 is SGHVS and CDR2 FNYEAQ. In DNA, the CDR3 is TGTGCCAGCAGCCGAAGTCAGGGGGCCCCGAACACTGAAGCTTTCTTT. Translated: CASSRSQGAPNTEAFF.

This clonotype came up many times. This chain uses TRBV7-3 with TRBJ2-5, with no clear D. Germline-derived CDR1 and CDR2 are SGHTA and FQGTGA. The V gene lost 3 bases and the J gene lost 5 bases, with 7 bases spanning the gap. CDR3 length: 12 amino acids. The CDR3 nucleotides are TGTGCCAGCAGCTTCACGGGCGAGACCCAGTACTTC. Translation: CASSFTGETQYF.

The genes are TRBV20-1 and TRBJ2-1, with no clear D. The CDR3 is made up of 13 amino acids. V was clipped by 1 base and J by 9 bases, with 13 bases between them. Germline-derived CDR1 and CDR2 are DFQATT and SNEGSKA (reference sequence). The CDR3 DNA sequence: TGCAGTGCTAGAGTCCGACTGTCTGGTGAGCAGTTCTTC. This codes for CSARVRLSGEQFF.

This clonotype occurred a few times. V is TRBV20-1 and J is TRBJ1-2; D not resolved. Germline lookup yields CDR1 DFQATT and CDR2 SNEGSKA (reference sequence). The CDR3 is made up of 13 amino acids. V lost 1 base and J 6 bases, leaving 12 bases between the germline ends. Here the CDR3 DNA reads TGCAGTGCTAGAGGGTCCGGAGGAGATGGCTACACCTTC. It yields the protein CSARGSGGDGYTF.

The chain uses TRBV29-1 and TRBJ2-7; D gene ambiguous. The CDR3 is 16 amino acids. Trimming removed 2 bases at V and 7 bases at J, with 24 bases between. Germline V gene data show CDR1 as SQVTM and CDR2 as ANQGSEA. CDR3 sequence: CSVESDKKRSPNEQYF. The DNA for the CDR3 is TGCAGCGTTGAAAGTGATAAGAAAAGGAGCCCCAATGAGCAGTACTTC.

This clonotype was counted a few times. V usage is TRBV27 and J usage is TRBJ2-4; perhaps D is TRBD1 or TRBD2 (5 bases each). With 8 bases removed from V and 0 bases from J, the gap between germline ends came to 11 bases. This CDR3 comprises 14 residues. Looked up from germline, CDR1 is MNHEY and CDR2 is SMNVEV (reference sequence). The CDR3 nucleotides read TGTGCCAGCCACGGGACCCTAGCCAAAAACATTCAGTACTTC. Its translation: CASHGTLAKNIQYF.

This clonotype occurred many times. The rearrangement joins TRBV5-1 to TRBJ1-2; D gene uncertain. The length of the CDR3 is 13 residues. CDR1 and CDR2 from the germline V gene are SGHRS and YFSETQ. Trimming stripped 7 bases from V and 4 bases from J, with 14 bases between. The CDR3 bases are TGCGCCAGCCGGACCGACGACTTCTATGGCTACACCTTC. Its protein product is CASRTDDFYGYTF.

The chain joins TRBV28 to TRBJ1-1; D is uncertain. There are 13 residues in the CDR3. Trimming stripped 6 bases from V and 6 bases from J, with 14 bases between. Per the germline V gene, CDR1 is MDHEN and CDR2 is SYDVKM. The CDR3 reads CASSWDFRAEAFF. DNA of the CDR3: TGTGCCAGCAGCTGGGATTTTCGCGCTGAAGCTTTCTTT.

The chain joins TRBV19 to TRBJ2-6; 8 bases are shared with TRBD1. Germline CDR1 LNHDA, CDR2 SQIVND (reference sequence). V trimming: 3 bases; J trimming: 0 bases; junction bases outside the gene matches: 7. CDR3 length equals 18 residues. As DNA, the CDR3 is TGTGCCAGTAGTATTGACAGGGGATCGGTCTCTGGGGCCAACGTCCTGACTTTC. This encodes CASSIDRGSVSGANVLTF.

V is TRBV4-3 and J is TRBJ1-4; 7 bases align to TRBD1. The CDR3 contains 17 residues. CDR1 LGHNA and CDR2 YSLEER come from the germline V gene. V lost 1 base, J lost 4 bases, and 9 bases stayed unmatched. CDR3 DNA sequence: TGCGCCAGCAGCCAAGGAAGAAGGGACAGCCATAATGAAAAACTGTTTTTT. It encodes CASSQGRRDSHNEKLFF.

About this clonotype: Possible read error: a much larger clone is one base away. The V call is TRBV7-3, the J call TRBJ2-7; 8 nucleotides line up with TRBD1. Germline assignment: CDR1 SGHTA and CDR2 FQGTGA. The length of the CDR3 is 14 residues. CDR3 in DNA: TGTGTCAGCAGCCCCGGGACAGGTTCCCACGAGCAGTACTTC. Translating it yields CVSSPGTGSHEQYF.

This clonotype was counted many times. The genes are TRBV5-4 and TRBJ1-2; TRBD1 matches 8 bases. Germline V gene data show CDR1 as SGHNT and CDR2 as YYREEE (reference sequence). The junction had 11 bases not matched to a gene; V was cut back by 4 bases and J by 3 bases. The CDR3 is 16 amino acids. CDR3 sequence reads: CASSTGTGGVYYGYTF. In DNA, the CDR3 is TGTGCCAGCAGCACCGGGACAGGAGGGGTCTACTATGGCTACACCTTC.

The chain uses TRBV28 and TRBJ2-2, with 9 bases fitting TRBD1. The CDR3 sequence is 16 residues long. CDR1 MDHEN and CDR2 SYDVKM come from the germline V gene. J was trimmed by 7 bases and V by 3 bases; bases with no gene match: 9. The CDR3 nucleotides are TGTGCCAGCAGTTTCATGGGACAGGGAACGGGCGGGGAGCTGTTTTTT. Protein sequence: CASSFMGQGTGGELFF.

The V call is TRBV30, the J call TRBJ2-7; 11 bases are a match to TRBD2. Germline trimming cut 1 base from V and 3 bases from J; bases unmatched to any gene: 2. This CDR3 region has 14 residues. Germline V gene sequence: CDR1 GTSNPN, CDR2 SVGIG (reference sequence). CDR3 DNA: TGTGCCTGGAGTGGGGGACTAGCGGACTACGAGCAGTACTTC. Protein sequence: CAWSGGLADYEQYF.

The chain uses TRBV5-1 and TRBJ2-3; tentative D call: TRBD2 (6 bases). The germline V and J ends were trimmed by 0 bases and 0 bases, with 8 bases remaining between them. Germline V gene lookup returns CDR1 SGHRS and CDR2 YFSETQ. The CDR3 has 15 amino acids. CDR3 DNA: TGCGCCAGCAGCTTGGAGACTAGAAGCACAGATACGCAGTATTTT. This sequence encodes CASSLETRSTDTQYF.

Ten or more counts support this clonotype. The rearrangement joins TRBV5-1 to TRBJ2-1; 9 bases align to TRBD1. Losses at the gene ends were 2 bases for V and 1 base for J; bases not matched to a gene: 4. This CDR3 has 16 amino acids. Germline V lookup: CDR1 SGHRS, CDR2 YFSETQ. Here the CDR3 DNA reads TGCGCCAGCAGCTTAATTGACAGGGGGTCCTACAATGAGCAGTTCTTC. Amino acids: CASSLIDRGSYNEQFF.

In its sample, this clonotype was seen many times. The chain combines TRBV6-1 with TRBJ2-5, with D maybe TRBD1 (6 bases). The CDR3 is made up of 16 amino acids. Looked up from germline, CDR1 is MNHNS and CDR2 is SASEGT. The V end was cut by 5 bases, the J end by 1 base, with 17 bases between. DNA for the CDR3: TGTGCCAGCAGTCTACGGAGGACAGAGATCCAAGAGACCCAGTACTTC. It translates to CASSLRRTEIQETQYF.

This clonotype was recorded at least ten times. V usage is TRBV9 and J usage is TRBJ2-5; 9 bases line up with TRBD1. The CDR3 has 16 amino acids. CDR1 is SGDLS, CDR2 YYNGEE, per germline. The V gene end was trimmed by 7 bases and the J gene end by 5 bases; junction bases not matched to a gene: 15. CDR3 coding DNA: TGTGCCAGCGGGAAGACGCCGGGACAGGGAGGGGAGACCCAGTACTTC. As protein: CASGKTPGQGGETQYF.

This clonotype was observed many times. The chain recombines TRBV28 with TRBJ2-7; TRBD2 agrees at 9 bases. The CDR3 has 15 amino acids. Per germline, CDR1 MDHEN and CDR2 SYDVKM. Germline trimming cut 2 bases from V and 2 bases from J; bases unmatched to any gene: 4. In DNA form, the CDR3 reads TGTGCCAGCAGTTTAGGGGCTAGCGGGGCCTACGAGCAGTACTTC. Encoded protein: CASSLGASGAYEQYF. The full variable domain, rest sourced from reference TRBV28 and TRBJ2-7, is DVKVTQSSRYLVKRTGEKVFLECVQDMDHENMFWYRQDPGLGLRLIYFSYDVKMKEKGDIPEGYSVSREKKERFSLILESASTNQTSMYLCASSLGASGAYEQYFGPGTRLTVT.

This chain joins TRBV20-1 and TRBJ2-2; the D gene is possibly TRBD1 (5 bases). This CDR3 has 12 amino acids. In germline, CDR1 is DFQATT, CDR2 SNEGSKA (reference sequence). The V and J ends lost 5 bases and 11 bases respectively, with 15 bases between them. The CDR3 region has the DNA TGCAGTGCTCGAGGACAATTGAGCGAGCTGTTTTTT. Translated: CSARGQLSELFF.

The chain is built from TRBV7-9 and TRBJ2-2, with TRBD2 matching over 14 bases. The CDR3 has 18 amino acids. CDR1 is SEHNR and CDR2 is FQNEAQ in the germline V gene (reference sequence). The trim removed 10 bases at V and 0 bases at J, leaving 10 bases unmatched. Written as DNA, the CDR3 is TGTGCCACCCCCCAACCGGGACTAGCGGGAGCGAACACCGGGGAGCTGTTTTTT. Encoded protein: CATPQPGLAGANTGELFF.

The chain is built from TRBV19 and TRBJ1-4; no clear D gene. Germline CDR1 and CDR2: LNHDA and SQIVND (reference sequence). Trimming took 6 bases from V and 4 from J, leaving 24 bases between them. This CDR3 is built from 18 residues. The CDR3 nucleotides read TGTGCCAGTAGCGCCAGGATGAGGGCCAGTACAATTAATGAAAAACTGTTTTTT. Its translation is CASSARMRASTINEKLFF.

CDR3 DNA: TGCGCCAGCAGCTTGTACAGGGTCGGCTACACCTTC. Translated, it gives CASSLYRVGYTF. This chain joins TRBV5-1 and TRBJ1-2, with D maybe TRBD1 (6 bases). This CDR3 has 12 amino acids. V lost 1 base and J lost 8, with 9 bases in between. The germline V gene encodes CDR1 SGHRS and CDR2 YFSETQ.

The gene calls are TRBV2 and TRBJ2-5, with 10 positions matching TRBD1. CDR3 length equals 14 residues. The ends lost 8 bases at V and 2 bases at J; junction bases unmatched: 5. Per the germline V gene, CDR1 is SNHLY and CDR2 is FYNNEI. This chain's CDR3 is CASGRDRGQETQYF. Here the CDR3 DNA reads TGTGCCAGCGGCCGGGACAGGGGACAAGAGACCCAGTACTTC.

This chain uses TRBV19 with TRBJ2-1; 10 nucleotides align to TRBD1. The germline V gene encodes CDR1 LNHDA and CDR2 SQIVND (reference sequence). Losses at the gene ends were 3 bases for V and 2 bases for J; bases not matched to a gene: 4. This CDR3 region has 16 residues. As DNA, the CDR3 is TGTGCCAGTAGTATCAGTGGGACAGGGGCCTACAATGAGCAGTTCTTC. Its protein product is CASSISGTGAYNEQFF.

The rearrangement uses TRBV20-1 and TRBJ2-3, with D perhaps given as TRBD1 or TRBD2 (5 bases each). The germline V gene has CDR1 DFQATT and CDR2 SNEGSKA (reference sequence). Trimming shortened V by 6 bases and J by 4 bases, and 26 bases separated the two germline ends. CDR3 length: 17 amino acids. CDR3 amino acids: CSAPDPGTQAGPDTQYF. The CDR3 DNA reads as TGCAGTGCCCCGGACCCGGGGACCCAGGCGGGCCCAGATACGCAGTATTTT.

Only a few counts were recorded for this clonotype. This chain joins TRBV19 and TRBJ2-5, with no clear D. The germline V gene has CDR1 LNHDA and CDR2 SQIVND (reference sequence). V gave up 7 bases and J gave up 5 bases, with 17 bases separating them. CDR3 length equals 14 residues. DNA for the CDR3: TGTGCCAGTAAGGAAAGGGCGCTTGGGGAGACCCAGTACTTC. Amino acids: CASKERALGETQYF.